This T cell receptor beta chain was observed in a study of neurological immune-mediated disorders (dated by TCRdb to the late 2010s). Regarding the study in general: Of the 35 or so multiple sclerosis patients, roughly 30 had relapsing-remitting MS and 3 had secondary progressive MS. Peripheral blood TCR-beta repertoires from patients with HTLV-I-associated myelopathy (HAM/TSP), patients with multiple sclerosis, and healthy controls were compared in the study using UMI-based sequencing. Of the roughly 71 subjects in the cohort, some 15 were HAM/TSP patients, about 34 were multiple sclerosis patients, and around 20 were healthy controls. Longitudinal samples, technical triplicates and paired sorted CD4+ and CD8+ T-cell subsets, alongside PBMC samples, were included among the approximately 110 TCR-beta libraries. The paper's findings and limits, for the study overall: In phylogenetic analysis, the repertoires of 18 of 34 MS patients grouped into a cluster of related CDR3 sequences, which suggests a possible signature at the repertoire level. Across subjects, expanded clones never shared an identical CDR3 amino acid sequence, which suggests that the TCR-beta repertoires in every group were private. No clinical or MRI features were associated with the MS cluster, and the authors said that larger cohorts are needed. TCR clonal expansion was greatest in HAM/TSP patients and smallest in MS patients, who ranked below even healthy controls.

Ten or more counts support this clonotype. Its antigen is unknown. The input lacks base qualities; no much larger clone sits a single base away. cDNA was synthesized by template-switch 5'RACE using a primer carrying a 10-nucleotide random unique molecular identifier by which each TCR transcript was tagged. Each sequencing run produced over 170 million TCR-beta sequences covering 15-18 subjects. The RNeasy kit was used for extraction of total RNA. The KAPA Real-time Library Amplification kit was used to amplify TCR-beta VDJ regions with primers targeting the TCR constant region and the 5'RACE anchor. Sample indexes and Illumina adaptors were added in a first PCR, after which library yield was increased in a second PCR. After purification with Ampure beads, the TCR product of roughly 650 bp was size-selected on a 2% E-gel SizeSelection system. Before pooling, libraries had their quality checked on a Bioanalyzer, their concentration measured with Qubit, and their quantity determined with the Kapa Library Quantification kit. Libraries were sequenced paired-end 2 x 150 bp on an Illumina HiSeq 2500. To increase sequence diversity, about 24-32% phiX was spiked into each library pool. Concerning the study's data processing: The UMI-based MiGEC pipeline processed quality-filtered reads and removed over 80% of raw TCR sequences during error correction. IMGT germline references were used for alignment of VDJ genes, and clonotypes were defined by a unique CDR3 amino acid sequence together with V-J genes. Clonal expansion, Shannon diversity and CDR3 relatedness were evaluated with VDJtools (CalcPairwiseDistances, ClusterSamples), while phylogenetic trees were built in CLCbio workbench. Using coefficient-of-variation modelling across technical triplicates, the study counted a clone as expanded if it had at least 8 unique UMIs. TCRdb trimmed public reads at Q25 via fastp, called clones via MiXCR and kept in-frame beta chains. Each CDR3 protein gets just one entry, which takes the most common genes and DNA from the rows behind it. What appears here as the V and J calls and clone size reflects TCRdb's work, not the paper's. The table for this sample lists roughly 60,000 distinct CDR3 sequences; roughly 4% of them were counted only once. The ten largest clones take up about 2% of the sample.

Libraries from unsorted PBMCs were made from 2 million PBMCs kept in RNAlater at -80 degrees C until RNA extraction. The multiple sclerosis patients were enrolled in a US clinical protocol that used magnetic resonance imaging to evaluate disease progression. PBMCs were separated from peripheral blood using Ficoll-Hypaque density gradient centrifugation and then cryopreserved in liquid nitrogen. Trimming at the junction amounts to 8 bases on V and 5 bases on J, and the germline ends lie 10 bases apart. Reading from cysteine to phenylalanine, the CDR3 counts 12 amino acids. The read is trimmed to its CDR3 DNA, 36 bases read in frame from base 1. CDR1 and CDR2 are read off the germline V gene (reference sequence) as SGHAT and FQDESV.

Sequenced: PBMCs. The chain links TRBV11-1 with TRBJ2-4; TRBD1 is a possible D gene, resting on 5 matching bases. The receptor was derived from a woman aged 50 to 65 with multiple sclerosis. The DNA reads as follows: TGTGCCAGCGGGGCAGCACAAAACATTCAGTACTTC. It specifies CASGAAQNIQYF.